The rows below give T cell receptor beta chains drawn from one sample of a study. TCRdb analysed the 5' RACE reads with MiXCR anew, one entry per CDR3 protein. The sample includes around 43,000 distinct CDR3 sequences, under 20% seen only once; the top ten take approximately 2.9%. The sequenced material came from naive CD4+ T cells sorted from a lymph node. The receptors derive from a female donor with breast cancer. CDR3s include the opening cysteine and the closing phenylalanine or tryptophan. Each record gives: clone size, J gene, D gene, V gene, CDR3 DNA, CDR3 protein. D genes are given only for firm matches. A row's size may be missing; if present it is once, few, many or a size class.

few TRBJ1-1 TRBD1 TRBV7-9 TGTGCCAGCAGCTTAGTCATAGGGGGCTGGGAGAAAGCTTTCTTT CASSLVIGGWEKAFF
many TRBJ1-5 TRBD1 TRBV19 TGTGCCACAAAAGGGGGCGAAGGCAATCAGCCCCAGCATTTT CATKGGEGNQPQHF
. TRBJ1-5 . TRBV12-3/TRBV12-4 TGTGCCAGCAGTTCGCCAAGTTCGGAAAATCAGCCCCAGCATTTT CASSSPSSENQPQHF
. TRBJ2-7 . TRBV20-1 TGCAGTGCAAGAAGAGGGAGAAGTTCCTACGAGCAGTACTTC CSARRGRSSYEQYF
. TRBJ2-3 . TRBV7-2 TGTGCCAGCAGCTTAGGTCCAGGGACAGATACGCAGTATTTT CASSLGPGTDTQYF
few TRBJ1-2 TRBD1 TRBV5-1 TGCGCCAGCAGCCTTAGGACAGGGGGCGACTATGGCTACACCTTC CASSLRTGGDYGYTF
. TRBJ1-2 TRBD1 TRBV5-6 TGTGCCAGCAGCTTGTCGGGAGCAACGACAGGGGGCGGCTACACCTTC CASSLSGATTGGGYTF
many TRBJ2-7 TRBD2 TRBV6-2/TRBV6-3 TGTGCCAGCAGTCCCTGGACGGGGGGCGAGCAGTACTTC CASSPWTGGEQYF
. TRBJ2-2 TRBD2 TRBV9 TGTGCCAGCAGCTTCAGACTAGCGGGGAACACCGGGGAGCTGTTTTTT CASSFRLAGNTGELFF
few TRBJ1-1 . TRBV10-3 TGTGCCATCAGTGAACAGAACACTGAAGCTTTCTTT CAISEQNTEAFF
many TRBJ2-1 . TRBV7-3 TGTGCCAGCAGCCCCCAGCCGCGGGTTTTTTACAATGAGCAGTTCTTC CASSPQPRVFYNEQFF
few TRBJ2-3 . TRBV20-1 TGCAGTGCTCCCGGTCCCGGCGCAGATACGCAGTATTTT CSAPGPGADTQYF
many TRBJ2-5 . TRBV15 TGTGCCACCAGCAGAGGCCGTGACCCTCTGGAGACCCAGTACTTC CATSRGRDPLETQYF
. TRBJ2-7 . TRBV20-1 TGCAGTGCTTCTCGAACCGGGTCCCTGGGGTACGAGCAGTACTTC CSASRTGSLGYEQYF
many TRBJ2-7 TRBD1 TRBV10-3 TGTGCCATCAACCCGGGACAGGGGGCGTACGAGCAGTACTTC CAINPGQGAYEQYF
. TRBJ2-1 TRBD2 TRBV7-2 TGTGCCAGCAGCTTGAGCGGGAGGAGCGATGAGCAGTTCTTC CASSLSGRSDEQFF
many TRBJ1-5 . TRBV15 TGTGCCACCAGCAGAGATGGGCTTCAGCCCCAGCATTTT CATSRDGLQPQHF
. TRBJ1-1 . TRBV13 TGTGCCAGCAGCTTGTTACAGGGTACTTACACTGAAGCTTCCTTT CASSLLQGTYTEASF
few TRBJ2-2 TRBD1 TRBV6-1 TGTGCCAGCAGTGGGGACAGGGGCGAAGGGGAGCTGTTTTTT CASSGDRGEGELFF
few TRBJ1-1 . TRBV3-1 TGTGCCAGCAGCCAAGAATTACCAGGAGGGGGTCGGGCGCGCAACACTGAAGCTTTCTTT CASSQELPGGGRARNTEAFF
few TRBJ2-7 TRBD1 TRBV29-1 TGCAGCGCAAGACAGGGGGCATCCTACGAGCTGTACTTC CSARQGASYELYF
medium-sized TRBJ1-1 . TRBV7-8 TGTGCCAGCAGCGGGCTTCGGCAGAACACTGAAGCTTTCTTT CASSGLRQNTEAFF
. TRBJ1-1 . TRBV7-2 TGTGCCAGCAGCTTTTCCCAGGGTAACGGTCTCTTT CASSFSQGNGLF
many TRBJ1-6 . TRBV6-5 TGTGCCAGCTCCCGGGACAATCAAGGTTCACCCCTCCACTTT CASSRDNQGSPLHF
many TRBJ2-1 . TRBV5-1 TGCGCCAGCACGCTAGCGAACCGTCAGTTCGATGAGCAGTTCTTC CASTLANRQFDEQFF
many TRBJ1-1 TRBD1 TRBV4-3 TGCGCCAGCAGCGCTCAGACAGGGGGCTACGCTGAAGCTTTCTTT CASSAQTGGYAEAFF
. TRBJ1-1 TRBD1 TRBV7-4 TGTGCCAGCAGGGGAGACTTAGGACAGGGGGGGAACACTGAAGCTTTCTTT CASRGDLGQGGNTEAFF
. TRBJ2-3 TRBD2 TRBV4-2 TGTGCCAGCAGCCAAGTGGGGACTAGCGGGAGGGCCAATACGCAGTATTTT CASSQVGTSGRANTQYF
many TRBJ2-5 . TRBV5-1 TGCGCCAGCAGCTCGGACGGCCGGGAGACCCAGTACTTC CASSSDGRETQYF
. TRBJ1-4 . TRBV10-2 TGCGCCAGCAAAGAAGGAACTAATGAAAAACTGTTTTTT CASKEGTNEKLFF
. TRBJ1-2 . TRBV20-1 TGCAGTGCTAGAGTATCCGGAGGGAGAGGCTACACCTTC CSARVSGGRGYTF
. TRBJ2-2 . TRBV5-1 TGCGCCAGCAGCGCCGGGACGAATACCGGGGAGCTGCTTTTT CASSAGTNTGELLF
few TRBJ1-1 TRBD1 TRBV5-1 TGCGCCAGCAGCCTGACAGGGGAAAAGACTGAAGCTTTCTTT CASSLTGEKTEAFF
. TRBJ1-1 . TRBV5-1 TGCGCCAGCAGCTTAACGAACACTGAAGCTTTCTTT CASSLTNTEAFF
few TRBJ1-1 TRBD1 TRBV7-9 TGTGCCAGCAGCTTAGCGAACAGGGGGCGCGTGGCTGAAGCTTTCTTT CASSLANRGRVAEAFF
. TRBJ2-5 . TRBV30 TGTGCCTGGACCGGGACAATGGGGGAGACCCAGTACTTC CAWTGTMGETQYF
. TRBJ1-1 . TRBV6-5 TGTGCCAGCAGTTACTCGAATGCCGGGGCCATGAACACTGAAGCTTTCTTT CASSYSNAGAMNTEAFF
. TRBJ1-4 TRBD1 TRBV12-3/TRBV12-4 TGTGCCAGCAGTCTTCTGGGACAGGGTAATGAAAAACTGTTTTTT CASSLLGQGNEKLFF
. TRBJ2-5 . TRBV20-1 TGCAGTGCCTTGCCGGGGGACCCAGAGACCCAGTACTTC CSALPGDPETQYF
many TRBJ1-2 . TRBV20-1 TGCAGTGCTCCGAACCGGAACTATGGCTACACCTTC CSAPNRNYGYTF
once TRBJ2-1 . TRBV29-1 TGCAGCGTACGCAAAAGGCGCGGATCCTACAATGAGCAGTTCTTC CSVRKRRGSYNEQFF
. TRBJ2-5 . TRBV5-1 TGCGCCAGCAGCTCTGAGTACCAAGAGACCCAGTACTTT CASSSEYQETQYF
few TRBJ1-1 . TRBV7-3 TGTGCCAGCAGCCAAGGGACTCTGGACACTGAAGCTTTCTTT CASSQGTLDTEAFF
many TRBJ2-7 . TRBV5-1 TGCGCCAGCAGCCGTGGATCCGGTCCCTACGAGCAGTACTTC CASSRGSGPYEQYF
few TRBJ1-4 . TRBV28 TGTGCCACTATGGAACAACCTAATGAAAAACTGTTTTTT CATMEQPNEKLFF
. TRBJ1-6 . TRBV6-2/TRBV6-3 TGTGCCAGCAGTTACTTTGGATGGAGATGGAATTCACCCCCCCACTTT CASSYFGWRWNSPPHF
many TRBJ2-1 . TRBV6-1 TGTGCCAGCAGTGATTGGGGTAGCCTAGTGTGGAATGAGCAGTTCTTC CASSDWGSLVWNEQFF
. TRBJ1-1 TRBD1 TRBV28 TGTGCCAGCAGCAGGACAGGGCCGCGTGAAGCTTTCTTT CASSRTGPREAFF
. TRBJ2-7 TRBD1 TRBV20-1 TGCAGTGCTAGAGGTGACAGGGGGCTCAAGGACGAGCAGTACTTC CSARGDRGLKDEQYF
many TRBJ2-7 TRBD2 TRBV7-7 TGTGCTAGCAGCTTAAGCCGGGAGGGTGAGCAGTACTTC CASSLSREGEQYF
few TRBJ2-1 TRBD2 TRBV24-1 TGTGCCACCAGTGGGGCTAGCGGGGGGTACAATGAGCAGTTCTTC CATSGASGGYNEQFF
many TRBJ1-1 . TRBV6-2/TRBV6-3 TGTGCCAGCAGTTCCACAGCGATGAACACTGAAGCTTTCTTT CASSSTAMNTEAFF
. TRBJ2-1 . TRBV12-3/TRBV12-4 TGTGCCAGCAGTTTAGGTCAAAGGCAGTTCTTC CASSLGQRQFF